Given below is one T cell receptor beta chain in context. Its matching antigen is unknown. The data derive from a study of CD8+ T cells in alopecia areata. Study-level results: Compared with normal scalp, lesional scalp had higher clonality and more expanded CD8+ clones.

Treatment indicated: oral pan-JAK inhibitor, 5-10 mg twice daily. Reverse transcribed after extraction, RNA yielded cDNA as the sequencing template. TCRdb's table, derived via immunoSEQ multiplex PCR, lists solely in-frame clones and lacks some. The sample lists 93,000 or so clones; 70% to 90% were seen once. CDR1 and CDR2 from the germline V gene are SQVTM and ANQGSEA. The ends were cut back, 8 bases at V and 4 bases at J, with 20 bases in the middle. The CDR3 runs 14 residues. This chain joins TRBV29-1 and TRBJ1-2, with unresolved D. The TCR originated in a human donor with alopecia areata. The material sequenced was CD8+ T cells sorted from blood, taken at approximately week 34, from a patient treated with tofacitinib. The CDR3 is CSTPTTQDPYGYTF. In DNA, the CDR3 is TGCAGCACTCCGACTACCCAGGACCCCTATGGCTACACCTTC.